This T cell receptor (beta chain) was identified in a study of blood T cell repertoires in COVID-19. About the research overall: COVID-19 samples, acute and convalescent, were from the United States, Italy and Spain.

TCRdb keeps only in-frame clones here, not all; method: immunoSEQ multiplex PCR. The sample has 100,000 to 150,000 clones; roughly 85% are singletons. Germline V gene lookup returns CDR1 LGHDT and CDR2 YNNKEL (reference sequence). Germline trimming cut 4 bases from V and 1 base from J; bases unmatched to any gene: 13. The CDR3 length is 19 residues. The source is a woman aged 80 or older with COVID-19, enrolled during active disease. The J gene is TRBJ1-6, the V gene TRBV3-1 (or the pseudogene TRBV3-2); TRBD1 aligns across 7 bases. Sequencing was carried out using peripheral blood. The CDR3 is CASSLRTGKSRSYNSPLHF. The CDR3 nucleotides are TGTGCCAGCAGCCTTAGGACAGGTAAGTCCCGTTCCTATAATTCACCCCTCCACTTT.